Listed here are 8 T cell receptor beta chains from one sample, sequenced in a study of T cells after yellow fever vaccination (dated by TCRdb to between 2017 and 2020). Explained via the paper, the treatment or condition label denotes: live attenuated yellow fever vaccine strain. The library was produced with 5' RACE. Reads for this sample came from an Illumina HiSeq 2500. Starting from the raw public reads, TCRdb applied fastp trimming at Q25, assembled clones with MiXCR and retained in-frame beta chains. Rows with a matching CDR3 protein are joined into one entry that keeps the most common DNA and genes. The sample records hundreds of thousands of distinct CDR3 sequences, roughly an eighth of which are singletons. The ten most abundant clones make up about 15% of the sample. The sequenced sample was PBMCs, obtained on the day of the yellow fever booster vaccination. The origin of the receptors is a man aged 25-45 years who received the YFV17D yellow fever vaccine.

In its sample, this clonotype was seen a few times. The chain employs TRBV6-1 and TRBJ2-3, with 9 bases that match TRBD2. V trimming: 8 bases; J trimming: 3 bases; junction bases outside the gene matches: 12. This CDR3 contains 16 residues. Germline V gene lookup returns CDR1 MNHNS and CDR2 SASEGT. The CDR3 DNA sequence: TGTGCCAGCCCACCGAGGAGCGGGGGGAAAACAGATACGCAGTATTTT. Translation: CASPPRSGGKTDTQYF.

This clonotype was seen more than once but under ten times. The V and J genes are TRBV10-3 and TRBJ2-7; TRBD2 matches at 8 bases. V was pared by 3 bases and J by 2 bases, with 3 bases of the junction left unmatched. The CDR3 extends over 14 amino acids. CDR1 and CDR2 from the germline V gene are ENHRY and SYGVKD. The CDR3 loop is CAISEAGEPYEQYF. In nucleotides, the CDR3 is TGTGCCATCAGTGAAGCGGGAGAGCCCTACGAGCAGTACTTC.

Only a few counts were recorded for this clonotype. The chain employs TRBV29-1 and TRBJ2-3; no firm D call. The CDR3 runs 12 residues. V was cut by 2 bases and J by 2 bases, with 5 bases left in between. CDR1 is SQVTM and CDR2 is ANQGSEA in the germline V gene. CDR3 loop: CSVEPHTDTQYF. CDR3 nucleotide sequence: TGCAGCGTTGAACCGCACACAGATACGCAGTATTTT.

In its sample, this clonotype was seen a few times. The genes are TRBV20-1 and TRBJ1-5; D remains unclear. The CDR3 has 14 residues. V was shortened by 0 bases and J by 7 bases, with 13 bases between the two germline ends. The germline CDR1 and CDR2 sequences are DFQATT and SNEGSKA (reference sequence). This CDR3 is CSARDLNRPQPQHF. For the CDR3, the DNA is TGCAGTGCTAGAGATCTTAATCGCCCACAGCCCCAGCATTTT.

The CDR3 region is CASSEWGGRSYNEQFF. In DNA, the CDR3 is TGTGCCAGCAGTGAATGGGGCGGGAGATCCTACAATGAGCAGTTCTTC. This chain joins TRBV25-1 and TRBJ2-1, with 7 bases that match TRBD2. Per the germline V gene, CDR1 is MGHDK and CDR2 is SYGVNS. The CDR3 runs to 16 residues. Trimming cost V 1 base and J 1 base; bases outside gene matches: 4. Based on the CDR3 plus reference TRBV25-1 and TRBJ2-1, the full variable domain is EADIYQTPRYLVIGTGKKITLECSQTMGHDKMYWYQQDPGMELHLIHYSYGVNSTEKGDLSSESTVSRIRTEHFPLTLESARPSHTSQYLCASSEWGGRSYNEQFFGPGTRLTVL.

V usage is TRBV12-3 or TRBV12-4 and J usage is TRBJ1-2; D ambiguous. The V and J ends lost 6 bases and 4 bases respectively, with 18 bases between them. The CDR3 sequence is 15 residues long. CDR3: CASSLNDIASYGYTF. Here the CDR3 DNA reads TGTGCCAGCAGCCTCAACGATATAGCGAGCTATGGCTACACCTTC.

The rearrangement links TRBV10-3 to TRBJ1-1, with D tentatively TRBD1 (5 bases). The V gene lost 8 bases and the J gene lost 5 bases, with 12 bases spanning the gap. This CDR3 has 12 residues. In germline, CDR1 is ENHRY, CDR2 SYGVKD. CDR3 residues: CAIGGTGTEAFF. CDR3 DNA: TGTGCCATCGGCGGGACGGGGACTGAAGCTTTCTTT.

This clonotype was seen a handful of times. The chain has TRBV29-1 and TRBJ2-1; 9 bases agree with TRBD2. Trimming at V came to 4 bases and at J to 9 bases, leaving 4 bases not matched to a gene. Germline V gene data show CDR1 as SQVTM and CDR2 as ANQGSEA. The CDR3 contains 12 residues. CDR3 coding DNA: TGCAGCGTTGGTCCTAGCGGGGTTGAGCAGTTCTTC. Its protein product is CSVGPSGVEQFF.